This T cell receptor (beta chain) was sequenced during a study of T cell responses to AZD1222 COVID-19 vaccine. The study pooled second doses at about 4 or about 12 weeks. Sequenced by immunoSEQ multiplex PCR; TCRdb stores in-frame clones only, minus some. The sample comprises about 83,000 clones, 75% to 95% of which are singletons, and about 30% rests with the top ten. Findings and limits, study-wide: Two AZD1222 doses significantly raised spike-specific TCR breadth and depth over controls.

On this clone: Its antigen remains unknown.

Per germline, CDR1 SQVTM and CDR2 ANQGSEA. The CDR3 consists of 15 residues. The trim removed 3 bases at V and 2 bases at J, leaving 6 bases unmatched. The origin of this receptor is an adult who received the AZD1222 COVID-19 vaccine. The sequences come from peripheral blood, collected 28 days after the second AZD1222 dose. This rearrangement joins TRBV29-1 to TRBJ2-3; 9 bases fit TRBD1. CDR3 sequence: CSVDVGDRDTDTQYF. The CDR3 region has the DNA TGCAGCGTTGATGTAGGGGACAGGGACACAGATACGCAGTATTTT.